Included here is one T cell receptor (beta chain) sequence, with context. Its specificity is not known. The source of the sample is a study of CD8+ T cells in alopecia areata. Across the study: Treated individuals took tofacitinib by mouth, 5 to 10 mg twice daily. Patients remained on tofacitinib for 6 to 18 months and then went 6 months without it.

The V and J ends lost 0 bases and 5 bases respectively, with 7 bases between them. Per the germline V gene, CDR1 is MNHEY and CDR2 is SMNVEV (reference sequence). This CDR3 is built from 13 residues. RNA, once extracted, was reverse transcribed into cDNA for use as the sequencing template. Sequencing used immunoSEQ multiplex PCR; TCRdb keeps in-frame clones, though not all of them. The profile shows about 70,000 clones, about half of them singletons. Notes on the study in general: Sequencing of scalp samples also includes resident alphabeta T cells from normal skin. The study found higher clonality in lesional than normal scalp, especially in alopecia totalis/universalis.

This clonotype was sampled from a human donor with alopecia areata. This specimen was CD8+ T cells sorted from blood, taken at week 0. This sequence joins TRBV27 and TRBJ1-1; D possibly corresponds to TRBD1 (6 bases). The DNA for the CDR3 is TGTGCCAGCAGTTTATCGGGGGCAACTGAAGCTTTCTTT. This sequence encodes CASSLSGATEAFF.